This T cell receptor (beta chain) was recorded in a study of CD8 T cells in ankylosing spondylitis. Findings of the study overall: Peripheral blood held disease-linked clones only at relatively low frequency, and these were CD8+. According to the report, clones linked to the disease were significantly enriched in matched synovial fluid samples taken from ankylosing spondylitis patients. Prior work had noted some motif variants in reactive arthritis blood and synovial fluid. It appeared that ankylosing spondylitis blood was characterized by a TCR beta motif of fewer than ten highly homologous variants.

V was pared by 6 bases and J by 2 bases, with 5 bases of the junction left unmatched. The CDR3 runs to 15 residues. Looked up from germline, CDR1 is ENHRY and CDR2 is SYGVKD. Quantitative 5'-RACE with molecular barcodes generated TCR beta libraries. TCRdb passed the 5' RACE reads through MiXCR, listing each CDR3 protein once. The sample comprises about 200,000 distinct CDR3 sequences, more than 5.5% of which are singletons, and 14% rests with the top ten. This clonotype has at least ten counts. The antigen is not known. The chain joins TRBV10-3 to TRBJ2-3, with TRBD2 identical over 10 bases. The sequenced sample was blood, either unsorted or a sorted T cell fraction (not recorded which). This TCR was recovered from a male donor with ankylosing spondylitis. CDR3: CAIRLLAGVTDTQYF. The CDR3 bases are TGTGCCATCAGGCTTCTAGCGGGAGTCACAGATACGCAGTATTTT.